The next 26 T cell receptor beta chains were all read from a single sample in a study of regulatory T cells in long-lasting Graves disease. Construction of the TCR library relied on RNA isolated from PBMCs. Each CDR3 protein gets one entry after TCRdb re-called the reads with MiXCR. The data hold several hundred distinct CDR3 sequences, with over 75% observed a single time. The material was peripheral blood mononuclear cells (PBMCs), obtained with antithyroid drug treatment, in newly diagnosed or persistent Graves disease (not recorded which). The source of these receptors is a man aged 18 to 29 with Graves disease.

The rearrangement uses TRBV7-9 and TRBJ2-5, with D unclear. Trimming stripped 5 bases from V and 2 bases from J, with 0 bases between. Germline loops: CDR1 SEHNR, CDR2 FQNEAQ (reference sequence). This CDR3 region has 10 residues. The CDR3 here is CASSQETQYF. The CDR3 coding sequence is TGTGCCAGCAGCCAAGAGACCCAGTACTTC.

The V gene is TRBV11-1, the J gene TRBJ2-1; D possibly uses TRBD1 or TRBD2 (6 bases each). The germline V and J ends were trimmed by 5 bases and 2 bases, with 13 bases remaining between them. Germline CDR1 is SGHAT and CDR2 is FQDESV (reference sequence). The CDR3 extends over 15 amino acids. The DNA for the CDR3 is TGTGCCAGCAGCGCCGACGGGGGCCCCTACAATGAGCAGTTCTTC. This codes for CASSADGGPYNEQFF.

To note about this clonotype: One end of the junction is discordant with germline, which a read error may explain. V usage is TRBV28 and J usage is TRBJ2-7; 9 positions match TRBD2. CDR1 MDHEN and CDR2 SYDVKM come from the germline V gene. The CDR3 runs 12 residues. The CDR3 loop reads CASSFLAGPPGF. The CDR3, as DNA: TGTGCCAGCAGTTTTCTAGCGGGACCCCCAGGGTTC.

Concerning this clonotype itself: The junction does not match germline at one end; this may be a read error. The chain combines TRBV10-3 with TRBJ2-7, with 8 bases lining up with TRBD2. The CDR3 loop spans 15 amino acids. Germline-derived CDR1 and CDR2 are ENHRY and SYGVKD. Here the CDR3 DNA reads TGTGCCATCGGTGAGCGGGAGTCAAGGTCTTGGGAGCAGTACTTC. Protein sequence: CAIGERESRSWEQYF.

This chain connects TRBV20-1 to TRBJ2-1; D uncertain. The CDR3 is 14 residues long. V gave up 4 bases and J gave up 3 bases, with 13 bases separating them. Germline V gene sequence: CDR1 DFQATT, CDR2 SNEGSKA (reference sequence). The CDR3 DNA follows: TGCAGTGCTATCCACTGGCGGAACTACAATGAGCAGTTCTTC. Encoded protein: CSAIHWRNYNEQFF.

CDR3 sequence: CASSLTSGSTITGELFF. The CDR3 bases are TGCGCCAGCAGCTTGACTAGCGGGAGCACTATCACCGGGGAGCTGTTTTTT. V is TRBV5-1 and J is TRBJ2-2; 11 positions agree with TRBD2. Germline V gene data show CDR1 as SGHRS and CDR2 as YFSETQ. The CDR3 is 17 residues long. The junction had 6 bases not matched to a gene; V was cut back by 1 base and J by 4 bases.

This sequence joins TRBV10-2 and TRBJ2-7; D may match TRBD1 or TRBD2 (5 bases each). The CDR3 runs to 12 residues. Trimming shortened V by 2 bases and J by 9 bases, and 11 bases separated the two germline ends. The V gene's germline CDR1 is WSHSY and CDR2 SAAADI. CDR3: CASSEQGAGQYF. CDR3 bases: TGCGCCAGCAGTGAGCAGGGCGCGGGGCAGTACTTC.

This clonotype was counted once. The rearrangement links TRBV11-2 to TRBJ1-2, with D uncertain. Looked up from germline, CDR1 is SGHAT and CDR2 is FQNNGV. This CDR3 spans 15 amino acids. V gave up 5 bases and J gave up 2 bases, with 15 bases separating them. CDR3 sequence reads: CASSAIPRTNYGYTF. For the CDR3, the DNA is TGTGCCAGCAGCGCAATTCCCCGAACCAACTATGGCTACACCTTC.

By sample fraction, this clonotype is hyperexpanded. J is TRBJ2-5 and V is TRBV11-2, with D possibly TRBD2 on 6 matching bases. The CDR3 loop spans 15 amino acids. CDR1 and CDR2 from the germline V gene are SGHAT and FQNNGV. V was cut by 6 bases and J by 5 bases, with 19 bases left in between. CDR3 nucleotide sequence: TGTGCCAGCAGTTTTATTAACAGGAGGGTTGAGACCCAGTACTTC. Amino acids: CASSFINRRVETQYF.

The chain joins TRBV28 to TRBJ1-1; D ambiguous. The CDR3 consists of 11 residues. From germline, CDR1 is MDHEN and CDR2 SYDVKM. The V gene lost 6 bases and the J gene lost 5 bases, with 7 bases spanning the gap. CDR3 DNA sequence: TGTGCCAGCAGGGACCGGACTGAAGCTTTCTTT. Its translation is CASRDRTEAFF.

The chain combines TRBV4-1 with TRBJ2-7; 8 nucleotides line up with TRBD1. The germline gives CDR1 MGHRA, CDR2 YSYEKL. CDR3 length: 16 amino acids. V shed 1 base and J 3 bases; nucleotides not matched to a gene: 8. CDR3: CASSQGGTGRYYEQYF. The DNA of the CDR3 is TGCGCCAGCAGCCAAGGGGGGACAGGAAGATACTACGAGCAGTACTTC.

In its sample, this clonotype was seen once. The chain joins TRBV3-1 to TRBJ2-2; D gene uncertain. CDR3 length equals 15 residues. In germline, CDR1 is LGHDT, CDR2 YNNKEL (reference sequence). Deletions cut 6 bases from V and 3 bases from J, with 14 bases between. CDR3 in amino acids: CASSLVGVDTGELFF. The CDR3 nucleotides read TGTGCCAGCAGTCTCGTAGGAGTGGACACCGGGGAGCTGTTTTTT.

For the CDR3, the DNA is TGTGCCAGCAGCTTGTCCGGGTCAAGTGAAAAACTGTTTTTT. Encoded protein: CASSLSGSSEKLFF. This chain joins TRBV5-6 and TRBJ1-4; D is unclear. CDR1 is SGHDT, CDR2 YYEEEE, per germline. Trimming cost V 1 base and J 7 bases, with 11 bases left between them. This CDR3 is 14 amino acids long.

As DNA, the CDR3 is TGTGCCAGCAGGAGGGGCTATTCACCCCTCCACTTT. It codes for CASRRGYSPLHF. V and J are TRBV27 and TRBJ1-6, with D possibly being TRBD1 (5 bases). Germline CDR1 is MNHEY and CDR2 is SMNVEV (reference sequence). V was cut by 6 bases and J by 8 bases, with 8 bases left in between. The CDR3 covers 12 residues.

The V call is TRBV14, the J call TRBJ2-2; D is ambiguous. This CDR3 spans 13 amino acids. The germline V gene encodes CDR1 SGHDN and CDR2 FVKESK. Trimming cost V 4 bases and J 4 bases, with 7 bases left between them. The CDR3 DNA is TGTGCCAGCAGCCTGGAGCTCACCGGGGAGCTGTTTTTT. This codes for CASSLELTGELFF.

The chain is built from TRBV7-9 and TRBJ1-1, with D hard to call. In germline, CDR1 is SEHNR, CDR2 FQNEAQ (reference sequence). The CDR3 runs 13 residues. The V end was cut by 8 bases, the J end by 5 bases, with 15 bases between. The CDR3 bases are TGTGCCAGCGGCCATTACGGAGGGACTGAAGCTTTCTTT. Translation: CASGHYGGTEAFF.

The V and J genes are TRBV27 and TRBJ2-4; 7 bases are a match to TRBD2. The length of the CDR3 is 17 residues. Germline V gene sequence: CDR1 MNHEY, CDR2 SMNVEV (reference sequence). The ends lost 0 bases at V and 0 bases at J; junction bases unmatched: 5. CDR3 DNA: TGTGCCAGCAGTTTATCGCCGGGGGGTCTAGCCAAAAACATTCAGTACTTC. Protein product: CASSLSPGGLAKNIQYF.

The rearrangement uses TRBV7-3 and TRBJ2-3; TRBD2 matches at 15 bases. Trimming took 4 bases from V and 2 from J; bases not matched to a gene: 10. The CDR3 consists of 19 residues. CDR1 and CDR2 from the germline V gene are SGHTA and FQGTGA. CDR3 loop: CASSYGGLAGGPDTDTQYF. CDR3 nucleotide sequence: TGTGCCAGCAGCTATGGTGGACTAGCGGGAGGGCCGGACACAGATACGCAGTATTTT. The entire variable domain, with the rest obtained from reference TRBV7-3 and TRBJ2-3, is as follows: GAGVSQTPSNKVTEKGKYVELRCDPISGHTALYWYRQSLGQGPEFLIYFQGTGAADDSGLPNDRFFAVRPEGSVSTLKIQRTERGDSAVYLCASSYGGLAGGPDTDTQYFGPGTRLTVL.

V is TRBV3-1 and J is TRBJ1-5, with a possible D match to TRBD1 (6 bases). The germline gives CDR1 LGHDT, CDR2 YNNKEL (reference sequence). V lost 2 bases and J 11 bases, leaving 10 bases between the germline ends. The CDR3 extends over 12 amino acids. The CDR3 region is CASSQRGGAQHF. For the CDR3, the DNA is TGTGCCAGCAGCCAAAGAGGGGGTGCCCAGCATTTT.

This clonotype was observed once. V gene TRBV4-2 combines with J gene TRBJ2-5; TRBD1 aligns across 9 bases. After removal of 5 bases from V and 4 bases from J, the junction contained 2 bases not matched to a gene. This CDR3 is built from 13 residues. Germline V CDR1 and CDR2: LGHNA, YNFKEQ. The DNA of the CDR3 is TGTGCCAGCAGCGGGACAGGGAGAGAGACCCAGTACTTC. It codes for CASSGTGRETQYF.

This chain joins TRBV7-6 and TRBJ1-1, with D maybe TRBD1 (6 bases). Germline CDR1 and CDR2: SGHVS and FNYEAQ. The CDR3 is made up of 13 amino acids. The V end was cut by 5 bases, the J end by 3 bases, with 10 bases between. The CDR3 region is CASSRGQHTEAFF. CDR3 sequence (DNA): TGTGCCAGCAGCAGAGGACAGCACACTGAAGCTTTCTTT.

The J gene is TRBJ1-2, the V gene TRBV13; D remains unclear. The germline V and J ends were trimmed by 5 bases and 1 base, with 8 bases remaining between them. The CDR3 has 13 amino acids. CDR1 and CDR2 (germline): PRHDT, FYEKMQ (reference sequence). CDR3 residues: CASSETDNYGYTF. The CDR3 DNA sequence: TGTGCCAGCAGCGAAACAGATAACTATGGCTACACCTTC.

The chain has TRBV29-1 and TRBJ2-1, with 8 bases that match TRBD2. With V trimmed by 7 bases and J by 5 bases, 16 bases remained unmatched. This CDR3 comprises 16 residues. Germline V gene lookup returns CDR1 SQVTM and CDR2 ANQGSEA. Here the CDR3 reads CSASAGGQNWDNEQFF. CDR3 bases: TGCAGCGCCTCTGCGGGAGGTCAAAACTGGGACAATGAGCAGTTCTTC.

The chain joins TRBV4-1 to TRBJ1-6, with D hard to call. CDR1 is MGHRA and CDR2 is YSYEKL in the germline V gene. Trimming pared 4 bases from V and 10 bases from J, leaving 14 bases between. There are 14 residues in the CDR3. CDR3 DNA: TGCGCCAGCAGCCCTCCGTCGGGGAGGTCACCCCTCCACTTT. Its translation is CASSPPSGRSPLHF.

Only one count was recorded for this clonotype. An end of the junction does not agree with germline; a read error may underlie this. The V call is TRBV5-6, the J call TRBJ1-1; possible D gene TRBD1, 5 bases. Germline V gene data show CDR1 as SGHDT and CDR2 as YYEEEE. This CDR3 is 15 amino acids long. CDR3 region: CASSGVTRGNPEAFF. CDR3 coding DNA: TGTGCCAGCAGCGGAGTTACACGGGGGAACCCTGAAGCTTTCTTT.

This clonotype came up a few times. This chain joins TRBV12-3 or TRBV12-4 and TRBJ1-3; D unclear. V was shortened by 6 bases and J by 3 bases, with 6 bases between the two germline ends. The CDR3 consists of 12 residues. This CDR3 is CASSNSGNTIYF. Here the CDR3 DNA reads TGTGCCAGCAGCAACAGTGGAAACACCATATATTTT.